This T cell receptor (beta chain) was sequenced for a study of blood T cell repertoires in COVID-19. Overall study: T cells, B-cell-depleted T cells, or PBMCs supplied cDNA or gDNA.

The junction had 6 bases not matched to a gene; V was cut back by 3 bases and J by 0 bases. The CDR3 covers 15 residues. Germline values: CDR1 SGDLS, CDR2 YYNGEE. Original methodology: Researchers report that nucleated cell counts were estimated from reference gene primer amplification. Generated by immunoSEQ multiplex PCR, the TCRdb table keeps only in-frame clones and is missing some. The DNA was the basis for D and trimming; V, J and clone size are from that table. The sample has approximately 100,000 clones; approximately 84% are singletons. The V call is TRBV9, the J call TRBJ2-7; 7 bases align to TRBD1. The sample consisted of peripheral blood. The receptor was derived from a human donor in a cohort sampled during active COVID-19. DNA for the CDR3: TGTGCCAGCAGCGCCTCCGGGACAGCCTCCTACGAGCAGTACTTC. It yields the protein CASSASGTASYEQYF. The whole variable domain, remainder taken from reference TRBV9 and TRBJ2-7, is DSGVTQTPKHLITATGQRVTLRCSPRSGDLSVYWYQQSLDQGLQFLIQYYNGEERAKGNILERFSAQQFPDLHSELNLSSLELGDSALYFCASSASGTASYEQYFGPGTRLTVT.